The 9 T cell receptor beta chains in this list originate from one sample, sequenced in a study of response to subunit inactivated influenza vaccine. TCRdb reprocessed the RT-PCR reads with MiXCR, giving one entry per CDR3 protein. The profile shows a few hundred thousand distinct CDR3 sequences, roughly 15% of them singletons. The sequenced sample was PBMCs from blood, obtained 11 to 12 days after vaccination. The source is a man between 50 and 59 years old who received an inactivated influenza vaccine.

The table lists this clonotype with a few counts. The chain is built from TRBV12-3 or TRBV12-4 and TRBJ1-2; a possible D gene is TRBD1 (6 bases). Trimming removed 5 bases from V and 6 bases from J, with 13 bases in between. The CDR3 sequence is 13 residues long. The CDR3 spells CASSRTAFDGYTF. The CDR3 nucleotides are TGTGCCAGCAGTCGGACAGCTTTTGATGGCTACACCTTC.

Only a few counts were recorded for this clonotype. The chain employs TRBV12-3 or TRBV12-4 and TRBJ1-2; the D gene is possibly TRBD1 (5 bases). The CDR3 is 14 amino acids. Trimming left V 3 bases short and J 8 bases short, with 16 bases between. The CDR3 coding sequence is TGTGCCAGCAGTTTGGGTATCGGGACCCAAGGCTACACCTTC. Translated, it gives CASSLGIGTQGYTF.

The chain links TRBV19 to TRBJ1-5, with TRBD1 matching 9 bases. The junction had 3 bases not matched to a gene; V was cut back by 5 bases and J by 7 bases. Germline V gene data show CDR1 as LNHDA and CDR2 as SQIVND (reference sequence). CDR3 length: 13 residues. CDR3: CASSPGQGQPQHF. The CDR3 nucleotides are TGTGCCAGTAGTCCGGGACAGGGCCAGCCCCAGCATTTT.

This chain links TRBV28 with TRBJ2-1; unclear D gene. The CDR3 length is 17 residues. V was pared by 2 bases and J by 1 base, with 15 bases between. Germline V gives CDR1 MDHEN, CDR2 SYDVKM. CDR3 DNA sequence: TGTGCCAGCAGTTTACCACGGGCAGGAAGGTCCTACAATGAGCAGTTCTTC. The encoded protein is CASSLPRAGRSYNEQFF.

This clonotype was seen more than once but under ten times. The chain recombines TRBV6-1 with TRBJ1-5; D not resolved. Germline CDR1 reads MNHNS; CDR2 reads SASEGT. Trimming removed 1 base at V and 2 bases at J, with 9 bases between. This CDR3 region has 15 residues. DNA of the CDR3: TGTGCCAGCAGTGAAGTGGGGATGGGCAATCAGCCCCAGCATTTT. It encodes CASSEVGMGNQPQHF.

This clonotype showed up just a few times. This rearrangement joins TRBV10-3 to TRBJ1-1, with D tentatively TRBD1 (5 bases). This CDR3 spans 13 amino acids. Germline V gene data show CDR1 as ENHRY and CDR2 as SYGVKD. V was pared by 10 bases and J by 5 bases, with 17 bases between. The CDR3 sequence is CASRGDSRTEAFF. CDR3 bases: TGTGCCAGCCGCGGTGACAGCAGGACTGAAGCTTTCTTT.

This clonotype was found a few times. The chain joins TRBV29-1 to TRBJ2-7, with D hard to call. This CDR3 is 13 amino acids long. Trimming took 0 bases from V and 4 from J, leaving 10 bases between them. CDR1 and CDR2 (germline): SQVTM, ANQGSEA. CDR3 sequence reads: CSVEDLSGYEQYF. The DNA of the CDR3 is TGCAGCGTTGAAGATCTGTCTGGGTACGAGCAGTACTTC.

This clonotype was detected ten times or more. The rearrangement joins TRBV20-1 to TRBJ1-1, with D uncertain. This CDR3 is built from 13 residues. With 4 bases removed from V and 0 bases from J, the gap between germline ends came to 9 bases. The germline CDR1 and CDR2 sequences are DFQATT and SNEGSKA (reference sequence). The CDR3 DNA follows: TGCAGTGCTACCAACCACATGAACACTGAAGCTTTCTTT. Residues: CSATNHMNTEAFF.

This clonotype was recorded a few times. The chain joins TRBV20-1 to TRBJ1-2; unclear D gene. The CDR3 totals 11 residues. The V gene's germline CDR1 is DFQATT and CDR2 SNEGSKA (reference sequence). V lost 2 bases to trimming and J lost 8 bases, with 9 bases between them. This chain's CDR3 is CSARSDLGYTF. CDR3 DNA sequence: TGCAGTGCTAGATCGGATTTAGGCTACACCTTC.